This T cell receptor (beta chain) was sequenced for a study of T cells in Graves' hyperthyroidism and ophthalmopathy. Regarding this clonotype: Relative to the germline gene, one junction end is altered; a read error may explain this.

This CDR3 comprises 12 residues. The germline gives CDR1 SGHDT, CDR2 YYEEEE. Researchers amplified the TCR beta CDR3 regions from RNA transcripts. The HTBI primer set was used in a first-round RT-PCR of the TCR CDR3. One entry per CDR3 protein, called by TCRdb with MiXCR from the multiplex PCR reads. The data hold around 700,000 distinct CDR3 sequences, with about a third observed a single time. The clonotype originates from a woman aged 35 to 49 with Graves' hyperthyroidism. The V gene is TRBV5-6, the J gene TRBJ1-3; D unclear. Sample: blood. Written as DNA, the CDR3 is TGTGCCAGCAGCTTTTCTGAAAACACCATATATTTT. Protein sequence: CASSFSENTIYF.